The 27 T cell receptor beta chains reported below all come from one sample, sequenced in a study of T cell responses to AZD1222 COVID-19 vaccine. Method: immunoSEQ multiplex PCR; TCRdb's copy keeps in-frame clones and lacks some. The sample yields roughly 100,000 clones, about nine tenths seen once. The source material was peripheral blood, sampled on day 0 of AZD1222 vaccination. These receptors were obtained from an adult in good health.

This chain connects TRBV25-1 to TRBJ2-7; 8 bases fit TRBD1. V lost 9 bases to trimming and J lost 1 base; unmatched junction nucleotides: 8. The CDR3 is made up of 14 amino acids. Germline V CDR1 and CDR2: MGHDK, SYGVNS. This chain's CDR3 is CARVDRGLSYEQYF. For the CDR3, the DNA is TGTGCCAGGGTTGACAGGGGTTTATCCTACGAGCAGTACTTC.

The rearrangement uses TRBV6-5 and TRBJ1-3; D is unresolved. With 0 bases removed from V and 4 bases from J, the gap between germline ends came to 4 bases. The CDR3 is 13 residues long. Per the germline V gene, CDR1 is MNHEY and CDR2 is SVGAGI. The CDR3 loop reads CASSYSIGNTIYF. For the CDR3, the DNA is TGTGCCAGCAGTTACTCAATCGGAAACACCATATATTTT.

The chain has TRBV7-9 and TRBJ2-5; 7 bases match TRBD1. The CDR3 covers 13 residues. Germline assignment: CDR1 SEHNR and CDR2 FQNEAQ (reference sequence). J was trimmed by 5 bases and V by 4 bases; bases with no gene match: 4. The CDR3: CASSSWTGETQYF. The CDR3 DNA follows: TGTGCCAGCAGCTCCTGGACAGGCGAGACCCAGTACTTC.

This clone has more than one count but fewer than ten. The chain is built from TRBV28 and TRBJ1-4, with a tentative D call TRBD1 (5 bases). Trimming removed 2 bases at V and 0 bases at J, with 7 bases between. CDR1 is MDHEN, CDR2 SYDVKM, per germline. This CDR3 region has 15 residues. The CDR3 here is CASSLMGATNEKLFF. CDR3 in DNA: TGTGCCAGCAGTTTAATGGGGGCAACTAATGAAAAACTGTTTTTT.

The table lists this clone with a count of one. The V and J genes are TRBV15 and TRBJ1-2; a weak D match, TRBD1 (5 bases). Trimming shortened V by 2 bases and J by 4 bases, and 11 bases separated the two germline ends. Germline V lookup: CDR1 LNHNV, CDR2 YYDKDF (reference sequence). CDR3 length equals 14 residues. In DNA form, the CDR3 reads TGTGCCACCAGCAGACCCGGGACCTTCTATGGCTACACCTTC. Its protein product is CATSRPGTFYGYTF.

The rearrangement links TRBV27 to TRBJ1-2; 9 bases fit TRBD1. J was trimmed by 2 bases and V by 6 bases; bases with no gene match: 4. CDR3 length: 14 residues. CDR1 is MNHEY, CDR2 SMNVEV, per germline (reference sequence). This CDR3 is CASRVGTGNYGYTF. The CDR3 DNA reads TGTGCCAGCAGAGTAGGGACAGGGAACTATGGCTACACCTTC.

The rearrangement links TRBV4-1 to TRBJ2-1; D is possibly TRBD2 (6 bases). Between the trimmed V and J ends, which lost 2 bases and 10 bases, there was a span of 18 bases. The CDR3 spans 15 residues. Germline CDR1 MGHRA, CDR2 YSYEKL. The CDR3 DNA follows: TGCGCCAGCAGCCAACCGGGACTGGCTCTGATGGAGCAGTTCTTC. Translated, it gives CASSQPGLALMEQFF.

The chain recombines TRBV25-1 with TRBJ1-5; TRBD1 might be the D (5 bases). Trimming cost V 2 bases and J 6 bases, with 5 bases left between them. Germline CDR1 and CDR2: MGHDK and SYGVNS. This CDR3 is built from 12 residues. CDR3 region: CASSEGGQPQHF. In DNA form, the CDR3 reads TGTGCCAGCAGTGAAGGGGGTCAGCCCCAGCATTTT.

The rearrangement uses TRBV6-5 and TRBJ1-4; 8 positions match TRBD1. The CDR3 spans 14 residues. Trimming at V came to 2 bases and at J to 8 bases, leaving 4 bases not matched to a gene. CDR1 and CDR2 (germline): MNHEY, SVGAGI. As DNA, the CDR3 is TGTGCCAGCAGTTACACCGGGACAGGCGAAAAACTGTTTTTT. Translation: CASSYTGTGEKLFF.

This chain joins TRBV30 and TRBJ1-6, with TRBD1 as a possible D gene (6 bases). Between the trimmed V and J ends, which lost 0 bases and 7 bases, there was a span of 7 bases. Germline V gives CDR1 GTSNPN, CDR2 SVGIG (reference sequence). This CDR3 contains 13 residues. In DNA, the CDR3 is TGTGCCTGGAGTGTTACAGGGAATTCACCCCTCCACTTT. Protein product: CAWSVTGNSPLHF.

The chain combines TRBV5-1 with TRBJ2-1, with TRBD2 matching over 13 bases. V dropped 0 bases and J dropped 8; count of bases not matched to a gene: 2. This CDR3 contains 15 residues. Per the germline V gene, CDR1 is SGHRS and CDR2 is YFSETQ. The CDR3 DNA reads as TGCGCCAGCAGCTTGGTGACTAGCGGGGGGTATGAGCAGTTCTTC. Protein sequence: CASSLVTSGGYEQFF.

The chain uses TRBV12-5 and TRBJ1-6; D unresolved. V lost 6 bases to trimming and J lost 4 bases, with 10 bases between them. The CDR3 length is 14 residues. CDR1 and CDR2 (germline): LGHNT, FRNRAP. The CDR3 region is CASGLTEYNSPLHF. The CDR3 DNA follows: TGTGCTAGTGGCCTGACGGAGTATAATTCACCCCTCCACTTT.

The chain carries TRBV11-3 and TRBJ2-2; the match to TRBD2 covers 8 bases. CDR3 size: 20 residues. The germline CDR1 and CDR2 sequences are SGHNT and YENEEA. V lost 0 bases, J lost 2 bases, and 14 bases stayed unmatched. CDR3: CASSLDPPYWAGGNTGELFF. The CDR3 bases are TGTGCCAGCAGCTTAGATCCCCCCTATTGGGCGGGGGGAAACACCGGGGAGCTGTTTTTT.

The rearrangement joins TRBV24-1 to TRBJ2-6, with D possibly matching TRBD2 (5 bases). This CDR3 contains 15 residues. V dropped 6 bases and J dropped 1 base, with 9 bases sitting between them. Germline assignment: CDR1 KGHDR and CDR2 SFDVKD. Here the CDR3 reads CATSNGGSGANVLTF. The CDR3 DNA reads TGTGCCACCAGTAATGGAGGATCTGGGGCCAACGTCCTGACTTTC.

The genes are TRBV29-1 and TRBJ2-1; D call uncertain. CDR1 and CDR2 from the germline V gene are SQVTM and ANQGSEA. The V end was cut by 0 bases, the J end by 9 bases, with 15 bases between. The CDR3 runs 14 residues. As DNA, the CDR3 is TGCAGCGTTGAAGAACGGGCCCCAACGGGTGAGCAGTTCTTC. This sequence encodes CSVEERAPTGEQFF.

The chain couples TRBV7-6 to TRBJ2-3, with D maybe TRBD1 (6 bases). Germline V CDR1 and CDR2: SGHVS, FNYEAQ. V was cut by 3 bases and J by 3 bases, with 16 bases left in between. The CDR3 has 16 residues. The CDR3 protein is CASSLGGGGRTDTQYF. CDR3 bases: TGTGCCAGCAGCTTGGGTGGGGGCGGTAGGACAGATACGCAGTATTTT.

This chain uses TRBV19 with TRBJ1-2; no clear D. Looked up from germline, CDR1 is LNHDA and CDR2 is SQIVND (reference sequence). V gave up 5 bases and J gave up 4 bases, with 23 bases separating them. The CDR3 contains 17 residues. The CDR3 sequence is CASSPRGAIKKGYGYTF. The CDR3 DNA follows: TGTGCCAGTAGTCCTCGCGGCGCCATAAAGAAGGGCTATGGCTACACCTTC.

This chain joins TRBV9 and TRBJ2-3; 7 nucleotides line up with TRBD1. The CDR3 extends over 15 amino acids. V lost 3 bases to trimming and J lost 2 bases; unmatched junction nucleotides: 6. The germline CDR1 and CDR2 sequences are SGDLS and YYNGEE. In DNA, the CDR3 is TGTGCCAGCAGCGCCTGGGACAGCTTCACAGATACGCAGTATTTT. Translation gives CASSAWDSFTDTQYF.

V and J are TRBV5-1 and TRBJ2-3; D might be TRBD2 (5 bases). CDR3 size: 14 residues. Germline-derived CDR1 and CDR2 are SGHRS and YFSETQ. V was shortened by 2 bases and J by 1 base, with 8 bases between the two germline ends. The CDR3 sequence is CASSFTGGTDTQYF. The CDR3 bases are TGCGCCAGCAGCTTTACCGGGGGCACAGATACGCAGTATTTT.

The chain links TRBV4-1 to TRBJ2-5; a weak D match, TRBD1 (6 bases). CDR1 is MGHRA, CDR2 YSYEKL, per germline. The CDR3 extends over 16 amino acids. Trimming removed 7 bases at V and 3 bases at J, with 21 bases between. CDR3 loop: CASTQEAQGGKETQYF. The DNA of the CDR3 is TGCGCCAGCACACAGGAAGCACAGGGTGGGAAAGAGACCCAGTACTTC.

The chain employs TRBV18 and TRBJ1-5; D not certain. V was clipped by 2 bases and J by 0 bases, with 5 bases between them. CDR3 length: 14 amino acids. Germline V gene lookup returns CDR1 KGHSH and CDR2 LQKENI. The CDR3 loop is CASSPGNSNQPQHF. The CDR3 region has the DNA TGTGCCAGCTCACCAGGGAATAGCAATCAGCCCCAGCATTTT.

The chain recombines TRBV20-1 with TRBJ1-2; tentatively, D is TRBD1 (5 bases). Germline CDR1 is DFQATT and CDR2 is SNEGSKA (reference sequence). This CDR3 has 11 amino acids. Between the trimmed V and J ends, which lost 5 bases and 8 bases, there was a span of 12 bases. The CDR3 sequence is CSALGTWGYTF. The CDR3 nucleotides read TGCAGTGCTCTCGGGACCTGGGGCTACACCTTC.

The chain employs TRBV3-1 (or the pseudogene TRBV3-2) and TRBJ1-6; D remains ambiguous. Germline V lookup: CDR1 LGHDT, CDR2 YNNKEL (reference sequence). V shed 2 bases and J shed 8 bases, with 10 bases lying between them. The CDR3 spans 14 residues. CDR3 amino acids: CASSQRQEDSPLHF. CDR3 DNA sequence: TGTGCCAGCAGCCAAAGGCAGGAGGATTCACCCCTCCACTTT.

This rearrangement joins TRBV7-3 to TRBJ2-2; no clear D gene. This CDR3 spans 15 amino acids. Germline CDR1 is SGHTA and CDR2 is FQGTGA. Trimming stripped 5 bases from V and 2 bases from J, with 12 bases between. CDR3 DNA: TGTGCCAGCAGCAAAGTGGCGCAAAACACCGGGGAGCTGTTTTTT. Translating gives CASSKVAQNTGELFF. The variable domain in full, with the rest retrieved from reference TRBV7-3 and TRBJ2-2, is GAGVSQTPSNKVTEKGKYVELRCDPISGHTALYWYRQSLGQGPEFLIYFQGTGAADDSGLPNDRFFAVRPEGSVSTLKIQRTERGDSAVYLCASSKVAQNTGELFFGEGSRLTVL.

The chain uses TRBV9 and TRBJ1-2, with D possibly being TRBD1 (6 bases). The CDR3 is 14 residues long. Germline loops: CDR1 SGDLS, CDR2 YYNGEE. V lost 3 bases, J lost 4 bases, and 13 bases lay in between. The CDR3: CASSGSLGGYGYTF. CDR3 coding DNA: TGTGCCAGCAGCGGGAGCCTAGGGGGCTATGGCTACACCTTC.

The J gene is TRBJ1-6, the V gene TRBV5-1; the D gene is possibly TRBD1 (5 bases). The CDR3 sequence is 15 residues long. Trimming took 4 bases from V and 10 from J, leaving 18 bases between them. CDR1 is SGHRS, CDR2 YFSETQ, per germline. CDR3 coding DNA: TGCGCCAGCAGCAGGGACCTCGGATTAGGGTCACCCCTCCACTTT. Its translation is CASSRDLGLGSPLHF.

This sequence joins TRBV11-2 and TRBJ2-2, with 7 bases matching TRBD1. The CDR3 covers 16 residues. Trimming took 0 bases from V and 3 from J; bases not matched to a gene: 4. From germline, CDR1 is SGHAT and CDR2 FQNNGV. In nucleotides, the CDR3 is TGTGCCAGCAGCTTAGAACGGACAGGCGACACCGGGGAGCTGTTTTTT. Amino acid sequence: CASSLERTGDTGELFF. The whole variable domain, remainder taken from reference TRBV11-2 and TRBJ2-2, is EAGVAQSPRYKIIEKRQSVAFWCNPISGHATLYWYQQILGQGPKLLIQFQNNGVVDDSQLPKDRFSAERLKGVDSTLKIQPAKLEDSAVYLCASSLERTGDTGELFFGEGSRLTVL.